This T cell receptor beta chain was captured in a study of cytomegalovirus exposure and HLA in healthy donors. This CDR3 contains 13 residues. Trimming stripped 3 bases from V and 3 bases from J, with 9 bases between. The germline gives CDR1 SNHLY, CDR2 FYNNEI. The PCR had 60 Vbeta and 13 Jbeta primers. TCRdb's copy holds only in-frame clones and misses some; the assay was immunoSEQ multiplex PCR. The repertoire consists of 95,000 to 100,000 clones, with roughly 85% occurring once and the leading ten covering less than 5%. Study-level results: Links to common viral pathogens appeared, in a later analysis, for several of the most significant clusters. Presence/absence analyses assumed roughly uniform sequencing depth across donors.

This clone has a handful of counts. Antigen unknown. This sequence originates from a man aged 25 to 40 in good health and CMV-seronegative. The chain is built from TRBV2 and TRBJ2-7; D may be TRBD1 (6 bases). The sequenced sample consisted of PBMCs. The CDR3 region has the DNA TGTGCCAGCAGTGAGGACAGAGTCTACGAGCAGTACTTC. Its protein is CASSEDRVYEQYF.